This TCR beta chain derives from a study of blood T cell repertoires in COVID-19 (dated by TCRdb to about 2020). Turning to the overall study: The collaborator samples originated in the United States, Italy and Spain and spanned the acute and convalescent phases of COVID-19. The prospective study material was composed of cDNA or gDNA derived from T cells, B-cell-depleted T cells, or PBMCs. The dataset comprised deeply sampled blood TCRbeta repertoires from subjects exposed to, actively infected with, or recovered from COVID-19. The repertoires were released in a freely available public database meant as a resource for research on the immune response to SARS-CoV-2. Samples were obtained from the ongoing ImmuneRACE study (first 160 participants) and from 950 to 1,500 subjects provided by 6 global collaborators. Sample metadata almost always included a de-identified subject ID, COVID-19 status, age in years and sex. Where available, HLA class I and class II types were obtained from metadata supplied by the sample provider rather than from assay-based typing. On the study overall, not on this receptor specifically: How much clinical and demographic metadata was included differed by source and by participant, and the metadata was provided uncurated.

Participants in the prospective study were aged about 18 to 95 years, lived in more than 20 United States geographic areas, and enrolled through a virtual design. In the prospective study, cohorts were assigned on the basis of participant-reported clinical history obtained from a screening survey and a study questionnaire. Mobile phlebotomists in the prospective study collected whole blood, serum and a nasopharyngeal or oropharyngeal swab from every participant. Prospective study participants could optionally give additional blood draws and questionnaires over an approximately 2-month period. Blood samples from the prospective study were shipped frozen or at room temperature prior to DNA extraction. A word on this clone: The clone's antigen remains unknown. No quality values exist for individual bases; no much larger clone is one base distant.

TCRbeta CDR3 regions were amplified from genomic DNA using the immunoSEQ Assay, a bias-controlled multiplex PCR. The original pipeline was this. Nucleated cell counts per sample were estimated from amplification of reference gene primers within the assay. Sequence reads were collapsed and filtered to measure the absolute abundance of every unique TCRbeta CDR3 rearrangement. For each sample, productive Simpson clonality was calculated as the square root of Simpson's diversity index over productive rearrangements. TCRdb retrieved this table from immuneACCESS and kept in-frame rearrangements only. Not all clones are present; in checked studies, unresolved V genes account for under half, and no reason is known for the remainder. Clone size and the V and J calls come from that table; the DNA yielded D and trimming. The sample includes 200,000 to 250,000 clones, with 85% to 90% observed a single time. Around 15% of the sample goes to the ten largest clones.

The germline V gene sets CDR1 to SGDLS and CDR2 to YYNGEE. Inclusive of the bounding cysteine and phenylalanine, the CDR3 is 14 residues long. This entry keeps only the CDR3 DNA: 42 bases, framed from base 1. Relative to germline, V is 0 bases shorter and J is 0 bases shorter, with 7 bases between their ends. The sample consisted of PBMCs or T cells enriched from blood (not recorded which). The chain couples TRBV9 to TRBJ2-7, with an unclear D gene assignment. The sequence derives from a woman between 45 and 65 years old with acute COVID-19. The CDR3: CASSVVGTSYEQYF. In nucleotide form, the sequence is TGTGCCAGCAGCGTAGTGGGCACCTCCTACGAGCAGTACTTC.